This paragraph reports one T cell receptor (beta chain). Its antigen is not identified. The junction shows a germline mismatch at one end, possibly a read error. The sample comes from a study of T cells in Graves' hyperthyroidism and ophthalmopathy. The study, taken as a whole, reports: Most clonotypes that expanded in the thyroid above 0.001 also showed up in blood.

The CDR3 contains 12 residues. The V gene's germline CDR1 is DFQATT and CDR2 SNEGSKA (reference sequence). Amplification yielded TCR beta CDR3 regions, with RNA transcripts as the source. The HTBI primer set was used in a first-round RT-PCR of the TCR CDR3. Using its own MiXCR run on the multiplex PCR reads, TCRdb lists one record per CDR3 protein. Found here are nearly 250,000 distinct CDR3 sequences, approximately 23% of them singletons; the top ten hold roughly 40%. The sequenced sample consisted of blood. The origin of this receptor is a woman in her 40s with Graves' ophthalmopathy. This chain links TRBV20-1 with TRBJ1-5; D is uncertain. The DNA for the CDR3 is TGCAGTGCTTTCCTTGGTGGTCAGCCCCAGCCTTTT. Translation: CSAFLGGQPQPF.